This TCR beta chain appears in the sequencing data of a study of memory CD4+ T cells and cytomegalovirus serostatus. Generated by immunoSEQ multiplex PCR, the TCRdb table keeps only in-frame clones and is missing some. The table records over 65,000 clones, about 78% of them present only once. The CDR3 is 14 amino acids. V lost 4 bases to trimming and J lost 1 base, with 10 bases between them. From germline, CDR1 is SNHLY and CDR2 FYNNEI. The sort gate was single viable CD3+CD4+CD8-CD45RO+ cells for memory CD4+ T cells. Input material: memory CD4+ T cells from blood. The chain has TRBV2 and TRBJ1-1; no definite D call. The TCR comes from an adult in good health and CMV-seropositive. The CDR3 here is CASSAPRGNTEAFF. CDR3 in DNA: TGTGCCAGCAGTGCCCCCCGAGGGAACACTGAAGCTTTCTTT.